Following are 14 T cell receptor beta chains from one sample sequenced in a study of T cell repertoires in cytomegalovirus infection. What these receptors recognize is not known. TCRdb ran MiXCR on the reads and lists one entry per CDR3 protein. The sample has around 140,000 distinct CDR3 sequences; around 32% are singletons. The source material was CD8+ T cells from cultured PBMCs, sampled from culture after CMV antigen stimulation. The receptors derive from a human donor in good health (CMV status not recorded). Some clones in this sample may be carry-over from other donors' samples.

The chain carries TRBV18 and TRBJ2-4, with 7 bases identical to TRBD1. V gave up 5 bases and J gave up 8 bases; unmatched junction bases: 12. The CDR3 length is 15 residues. Germline V gene lookup returns CDR1 KGHSH and CDR2 LQKENI. The CDR3 nucleotides read TGTGCCAGCTCAAGGGACAGACCCACCATAGACATTCAGTACTTC. It codes for CASSRDRPTIDIQYF.

This clonotype showed up just a few times. V usage is TRBV3-1 and J usage is TRBJ1-1; maybe TRBD1 (6 bases). This CDR3 is built from 15 residues. With 3 bases removed from V and 0 bases from J, the gap between germline ends came to 11 bases. CDR1 is LGHDT and CDR2 is YNNKEL in the germline V gene (reference sequence). The CDR3 spells CASSQDTGMNTEAFF. CDR3 DNA sequence: TGTGCCAGCAGCCAGGATACAGGGATGAACACTGAAGCTTTCTTT.

The chain is built from TRBV7-9 and TRBJ2-5, with 7 bases lining up with TRBD1. CDR1 and CDR2 from the germline V gene are SEHNR and FQNEAQ (reference sequence). The CDR3 loop spans 16 amino acids. V trimming: 0 bases; J trimming: 5 bases; junction bases outside the gene matches: 9. CDR3 loop: CASSLADRDPRETQYF. The CDR3 DNA reads TGTGCCAGCAGCTTAGCTGACAGGGACCCGAGGGAGACCCAGTACTTC.

This clonotype occurred many times. CDR3 in amino acids: CATSDLDRDLSDEQFF. CDR3 bases: TGTGCCACCAGTGATTTGGACAGGGACCTCTCGGATGAGCAGTTCTTC. This chain connects TRBV24-1 to TRBJ2-1; TRBD1 matches at 7 bases. Trimming cost V 0 bases and J 8 bases; bases outside gene matches: 9. The CDR3 sequence is 16 residues long. The V gene's germline CDR1 is KGHDR and CDR2 SFDVKD.

This clonotype turned up a few times. The rearrangement joins TRBV18 to TRBJ2-2; D unclear. The germline CDR1 and CDR2 sequences are KGHSH and LQKENI. V was pared by 0 bases and J by 4 bases, with 15 bases between. This CDR3 region has 17 residues. CDR3 DNA sequence: TGTGCCAGCTCACCACCATTAAGTACAGAGAGCACCGGGGAGCTGTTTTTT. Residues: CASSPPLSTESTGELFF.

This clonotype was picked up many times. The chain couples TRBV7-9 to TRBJ1-2; 7 nucleotides align to TRBD1. In germline, CDR1 is SEHNR, CDR2 FQNEAQ (reference sequence). The V segment lost 1 base and the J segment 6 bases; nucleotides outside the gene matches: 2. The CDR3 covers 13 residues. CDR3 sequence: CASSLGQGDGYTF. DNA for the CDR3: TGTGCCAGCAGCTTAGGACAGGGAGATGGCTACACCTTC.

This clonotype was recorded many times. This chain uses TRBV10-2 with TRBJ2-1; 16 bases fit TRBD2. The CDR3 spans 19 residues. The trim removed 8 bases at V and 0 bases at J, leaving 10 bases unmatched. Germline V CDR1 and CDR2: WSHSY, SAAADI. The CDR3 is CASVGGLAGGRSSYNEQFF. The CDR3, as DNA: TGCGCCAGCGTCGGGGGACTAGCGGGGGGGAGAAGCTCCTACAATGAGCAGTTCTTC.

This clonotype has ten or more counts. V is TRBV28 and J is TRBJ1-5; D is perhaps TRBD1 (6 bases). The CDR3 is 15 amino acids. Trimming left V 7 bases short and J 4 bases short, with 17 bases between. Germline V gene data show CDR1 as MDHEN and CDR2 as SYDVKM. CDR3 nucleotide sequence: TGTGCCAGCACCGACAGGTGGATGGGGAATCAGCCCCAGCATTTT. It specifies CASTDRWMGNQPQHF.

This clonotype occurred a few times. The rearrangement joins TRBV20-1 to TRBJ2-7; 10 bases match TRBD1. Germline-derived CDR1 and CDR2 are DFQATT and SNEGSKA (reference sequence). The CDR3 extends over 17 amino acids. With 6 bases clipped from V and 1 base from J, the junction kept 15 bases outside the gene matches. This CDR3 is CSAQGQDRGMSSYEQYF. The DNA for the CDR3 is TGCAGTGCCCAAGGTCAGGACAGGGGGATGAGTTCCTACGAGCAGTACTTC.

This clonotype came up a few times. CDR3 nucleotides: TGTGCCAGCAGCTTGGCGGGGGTGGGCACAGATACGCAGTATTTT. This gives the protein CASSLAGVGTDTQYF. This rearrangement joins TRBV5-4 to TRBJ2-3, with D perhaps TRBD2 (6 bases). The CDR3 is 15 amino acids. Germline CDR1 and CDR2: SGHNT and YYREEE (reference sequence). Trimming shortened V by 0 bases and J by 1 base, and 9 bases separated the two germline ends.

The V gene is TRBV12-3 or TRBV12-4, the J gene TRBJ2-5; TRBD1 or TRBD2 may be the D gene (6 bases each). The CDR3 is made up of 15 amino acids. Trimming shortened V by 4 bases and J by 2 bases, and 14 bases separated the two germline ends. The CDR3 here is CASSSPGAEQETQYF. The CDR3 coding sequence is TGTGCCAGCAGTTCCCCGGGGGCCGAACAAGAGACCCAGTACTTC.

This chain links TRBV6-5 with TRBJ2-7; D might be TRBD1 or TRBD2, each matching 7 bases. V was pared by 5 bases and J by 7 bases, with 18 bases between. The CDR3 is 14 residues long. Germline V gene sequence: CDR1 MNHEY, CDR2 SVGAGI. CDR3 sequence reads: CASSPQGGAQEQYF. The CDR3 DNA sequence: TGTGCCAGCAGTCCTCAGGGGGGGGCGCAAGAGCAGTACTTC.

V and J are TRBV6-6 and TRBJ2-1, with 8 bases fitting TRBD1. V lost 2 bases and J lost 7; bases outside the gene matches: 7. Germline assignment: CDR1 MNHNY and CDR2 SVGAGI (reference sequence). The CDR3 is made up of 15 amino acids. The CDR3 DNA follows: TGTGCCAGCAGTTACCCCCAGGGGGCCGGGAATGAGCAGTTCTTC. Residues: CASSYPQGAGNEQFF.

In its sample, this clonotype was seen many times. The chain recombines TRBV6-1 with TRBJ2-7; 9 bases are shared with TRBD2. The CDR3 spans 16 residues. V dropped 2 bases and J dropped 5; count of bases not matched to a gene: 10. Germline V lookup: CDR1 MNHNS, CDR2 SASEGT. The chain's CDR3 is CASSEPAGLALHEQYF. Here the CDR3 DNA reads TGTGCCAGCAGTGAACCTGCGGGACTAGCTCTCCACGAGCAGTACTTC.